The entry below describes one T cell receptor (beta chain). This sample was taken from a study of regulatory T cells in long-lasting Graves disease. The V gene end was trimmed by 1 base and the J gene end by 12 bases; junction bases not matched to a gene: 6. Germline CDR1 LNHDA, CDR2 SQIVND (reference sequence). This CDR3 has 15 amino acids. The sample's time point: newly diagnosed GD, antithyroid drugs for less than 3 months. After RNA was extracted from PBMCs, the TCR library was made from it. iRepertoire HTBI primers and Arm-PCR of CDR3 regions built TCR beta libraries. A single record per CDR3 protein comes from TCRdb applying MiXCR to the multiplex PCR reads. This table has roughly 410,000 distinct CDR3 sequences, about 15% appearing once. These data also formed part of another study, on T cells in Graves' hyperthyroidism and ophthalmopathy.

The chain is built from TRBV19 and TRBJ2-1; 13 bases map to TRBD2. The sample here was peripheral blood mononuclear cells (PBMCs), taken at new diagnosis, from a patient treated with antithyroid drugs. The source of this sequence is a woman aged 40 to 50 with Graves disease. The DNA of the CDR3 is TGTGCCAGTAGTATAGGGGGGACTAGCGGGACACGGCAGTTCTTC. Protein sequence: CASSIGGTSGTRQFF.